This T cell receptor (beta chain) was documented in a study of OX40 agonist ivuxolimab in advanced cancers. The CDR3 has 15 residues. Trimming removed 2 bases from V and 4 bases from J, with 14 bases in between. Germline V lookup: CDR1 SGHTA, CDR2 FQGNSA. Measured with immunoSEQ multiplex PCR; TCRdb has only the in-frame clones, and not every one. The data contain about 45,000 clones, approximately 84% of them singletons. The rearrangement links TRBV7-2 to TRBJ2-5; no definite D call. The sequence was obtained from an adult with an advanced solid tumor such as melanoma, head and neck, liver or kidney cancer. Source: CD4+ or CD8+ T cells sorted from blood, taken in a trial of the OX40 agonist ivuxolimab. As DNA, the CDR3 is TGTGCCAGCAGCTTATCAGGCTCCGAAGGAGAGACCCAGTACTTC. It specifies CASSLSGSEGETQYF.